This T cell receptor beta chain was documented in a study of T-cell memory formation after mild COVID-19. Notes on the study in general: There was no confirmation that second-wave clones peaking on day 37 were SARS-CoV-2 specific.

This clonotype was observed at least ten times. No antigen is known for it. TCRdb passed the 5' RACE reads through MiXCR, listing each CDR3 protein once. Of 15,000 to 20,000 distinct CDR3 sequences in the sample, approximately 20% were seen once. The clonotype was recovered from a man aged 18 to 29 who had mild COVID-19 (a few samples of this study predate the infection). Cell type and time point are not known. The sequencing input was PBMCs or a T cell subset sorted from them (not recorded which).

Here the CDR3 reads CASSQDRSWDPTYNEQFF. CDR3 DNA: TGCGCCAGCAGCCAAGATAGGAGTTGGGATCCCACCTACAATGAGCAGTTCTTC. The rearrangement uses TRBV4-3 and TRBJ2-1; no definite D call. This CDR3 has 18 amino acids. The V end was cut by 0 bases, the J end by 2 bases, with 17 bases between. CDR1 is LGHNA and CDR2 is YSLEER in the germline V gene.